This T cell receptor beta chain was sequenced during a study of blood T cell repertoires in COVID-19. Study-level information: Sites across the United States, Italy and Spain contributed samples from acute and convalescent COVID-19.

Participants, roughly 18 to 100 years old, spanned 24 US areas. Resolution of symptoms, clearance, or two negative PCRs was present in recovered Cohort 3 donors. The CDR3 is 15 amino acids. The germline V gene has CDR1 KGHDR and CDR2 SFDVKD. The V end was cut by 4 bases, the J end by 7 bases, with 19 bases between. As originally analysed: Amplified reference gene primers provided the basis for estimating nucleated cell counts. Measured with immunoSEQ multiplex PCR; TCRdb has only the in-frame clones, and not every one. D and trimming come from the DNA, and the V and J calls and clone size come from that table. The sample has 140,000 to 150,000 clones; about nine tenths are singletons.

V is TRBV24-1 and J is TRBJ2-7; perhaps TRBD2 as D (7 bases). Sequenced sample: PBMCs or T cells enriched from blood (not recorded which). This clonotype was obtained from a man in his 60s who had recovered from COVID-19. The CDR3 sequence: CATSESFAGAREQYF. CDR3 nucleotides: TGTGCCACCAGTGAATCCTTCGCGGGGGCGCGAGAGCAGTACTTC.